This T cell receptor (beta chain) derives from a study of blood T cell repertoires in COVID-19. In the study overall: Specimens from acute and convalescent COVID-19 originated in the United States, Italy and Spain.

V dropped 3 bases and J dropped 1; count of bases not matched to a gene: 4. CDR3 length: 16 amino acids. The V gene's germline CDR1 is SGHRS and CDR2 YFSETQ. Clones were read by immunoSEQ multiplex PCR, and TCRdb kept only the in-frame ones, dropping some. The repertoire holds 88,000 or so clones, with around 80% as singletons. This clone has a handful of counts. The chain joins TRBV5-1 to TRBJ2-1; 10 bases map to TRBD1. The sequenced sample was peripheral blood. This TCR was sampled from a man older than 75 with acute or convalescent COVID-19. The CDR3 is CASSYDRGRSYNEQFF. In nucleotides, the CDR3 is TGCGCCAGCAGCTATGACAGGGGGCGATCCTACAATGAGCAGTTCTTC.